Listed here are 9 T cell receptor beta chains from one sample, sequenced in a study of GPR56 and killer-like receptors on CD4 memory cells (dated by TCRdb to the late 2010s). Data came from an Illumina HiSeq 2500. TCRdb reanalyzed the reads, keeping one entry per CDR3 protein sequence and omitting DNA. The table for this sample shows about 2,200 distinct CDR3 sequences. Roughly 4.8% of the sample is in the top ten clones. Before TCRbeta sequencing, fluorescence-activated cell sorting was used to enrich five KLR/GPR56-defined CD4+ populations. The sequenced material came from memory CD4+ T cells from blood. These receptors originate from a human donor in good health.

Frequency places this clonotype as medium-sized. This sequence joins TRBV7-9 and TRBJ2-2; TCRdb's D call of TRBD1 is untestable without DNA. Germline-derived CDR1 and CDR2 are SEHNR and FQNEAQ (reference sequence). The CDR3 is made up of 13 amino acids. CDR3 protein: CATSDRLAGELFF. Filled out from reference TRBV7-9 and TRBJ2-2, the complete variable domain reads DTGVSQNPRHKITKRGQNVTFRCDPISEHNRLYWYRQTLGQGPEFLTYFQNEAQLEKSRLLSDRFSAERPKGSFSTLEIQRTEQGDSAMYLCATSDRLAGELFFGEGSRLTVL.

Judged by frequency, this clonotype is medium-sized (0.01 to 0.1%). The chain links TRBV18 to TRBJ1-2. The CDR3 is made up of 13 amino acids. CDR1 is KGHSH, CDR2 LQKENI, per germline. The CDR3 here is CASSSTAAYGYTF.

The V gene is TRBV7-2, the J gene TRBJ2-7. The CDR3 spans 13 residues. CDR1 is SGHTA, CDR2 FQGNSA, per germline. The CDR3 is CASSPQTNYEQYF.

The chain links TRBV28 to TRBJ1-5. Germline assignment: CDR1 MDHEN and CDR2 SYDVKM. The CDR3 consists of 14 residues. CDR3 region: CASSFGLTNQPQHF.

Frequency places this clonotype as medium-sized (0.01 to 0.1%). V gene TRBV15 combines with J gene TRBJ2-1; with no DNA, the TCRdb D assignment of TRBD2 cannot be verified. This CDR3 spans 15 amino acids. CDR1 and CDR2 (germline): LNHNV, YYDKDF (reference sequence). CDR3 sequence reads: CATGHSGTRVNEQFF.

This clonotype is classed as medium-sized by frequency. The chain carries TRBV15 and TRBJ2-3; TCRdb calls TRBD1, which cannot be checked without DNA. The CDR3 loop spans 16 amino acids. Germline values: CDR1 LNHNV, CDR2 YYDKDF (reference sequence). This CDR3 is CATRNTGTGNTDTQYF.

V gene TRBV7-2 combines with J gene TRBJ2-5; TCRdb's D call, TRBD1, is unchecked because there is no DNA. The CDR3 loop spans 15 amino acids. The germline CDR1 and CDR2 sequences are SGHTA and FQGNSA. The CDR3 sequence: CASSPQGGRRETQYF.

Judged by frequency, this clonotype is medium-sized. The rearrangement links TRBV6-5 to TRBJ2-6; the TCRdb D gene call, TRBD1, has no DNA to confirm it. The germline V gene has CDR1 MNHEY and CDR2 SVGAGI. The CDR3 loop spans 15 amino acids. The CDR3 loop reads CASRSTGSGANVLTF.

V and J are TRBV20-1 and TRBJ2-5; TCRdb's assignment of TRBD2 cannot be checked, as there is no DNA. The CDR3 runs 15 residues. The V gene's germline CDR1 is DFQATT and CDR2 SNEGSKA (reference sequence). CDR3 sequence: CSARRASGGSRTQYF.